This TCR beta chain was observed in a study of T-cell reconstitution after alpha-beta-depleted transplantation in children. Construction of the TCRbeta library involved unique molecular identifiers. TCRdb processed the PCR reads anew with MiXCR; each CDR3 protein has one entry. The table lists about 610,000 distinct CDR3 sequences, approximately 10% of them singletons. There are a few counts of this clonotype. The junction shows a germline mismatch at one end, possibly a read error. The clonotype originates from a human donor who donated a stem cell graft to a child with acute myeloid leukemia. The sample here was PBMCs from the stem cell graft donor, taken from the stem cell graft.

Here the CDR3 DNA reads TGCTGTGCCCAAGGACCGGGACTAGCGGGAGAGAGTGAGCAGTTCTTC. Translating gives CCAQGPGLAGESEQFF. The chain combines TRBV20-1 with TRBJ2-1; 14 bases are shared with TRBD2. The CDR3 consists of 16 residues. Germline V gives CDR1 DFQATT, CDR2 SNEGSKA (reference sequence).